This is a list of T cell receptor beta chains from one sample in a study of blood T cell repertoires in COVID-19. The data were produced by immunoSEQ multiplex PCR, yet TCRdb's version contains in-frame clones alone and is incomplete. This sample carries around 220,000 clones, 90% of them seen once, and the ten largest clones take more than 13%. Source material: PBMCs or T cells enriched from blood (not recorded which). The receptors derive from a man younger than 40 who had been exposed to COVID-19. Both conserved end residues are part of each CDR3. D genes are given only for firm matches. Clone size, where shown, is once, few, many, or a class for clones that have expanded.

CDR3nt,CDR3aa,j_gene,d_gene,abundance,v_gene
TGCGCCAGCAGCTTGGCCCCCAGCGGGTTCTCCTACGAGCAGTACTTC,CASSLAPSGFSYEQYF,TRBJ2-7,.,.,TRBV5-1
TGTGCCATCAGTAGGACAGGCCTGAACACTGAAGCTTTCTTT,CAISRTGLNTEAFF,TRBJ1-1,TRBD1,.,TRBV10-3
TGTGCCAGCAGCGGTCGAACTAGTACTAGCACAGATACGCAGTATTTT,CASSGRTSTSTDTQYF,TRBJ2-3,.,.,TRBV7-8
TGTGCCAGTAGTCCTGCCCACGGGAGGATCTCTGGAAACACCATATATTTT,CASSPAHGRISGNTIYF,TRBJ1-3,.,.,TRBV19
TGTGCCAGCAGCCAAGTACAGGGTTTGAAAGCTTTCTTT,CASSQVQGLKAFF,TRBJ1-1,.,once,TRBV14
TGTGCCAGCAGCTTACGCCTAGCGGGGGGGCGGCTCACAGATACGCAGTATTTT,CASSLRLAGGRLTDTQYF,TRBJ2-3,TRBD2,.,TRBV7-2
TGCGCCAGCAGCCAAGAGGCTGATACCTACGAGCAGTACTTC,CASSQEADTYEQYF,TRBJ2-7,.,.,TRBV4-3
TGTGCCAGCAGCTCGATACTTCTTTTACAGCGGGGCACAGATACGCAGTATTTT,CASSSILLLQRGTDTQYF,TRBJ2-3,.,.,TRBV11-2
TGTGCCAGCAGCGTAGGCAGGGTCCGGGAGAGTGGCTACACCTTC,CASSVGRVRESGYTF,TRBJ1-2,.,.,TRBV5-5
TGTGCCAGCCTCGTGGGCGGGGGGACTTCCTACGAGCAGTACTTC,CASLVGGGTSYEQYF,TRBJ2-7,TRBD2,.,TRBV14
TGTGCCAGTAGCACAACAGCTAACACTGAAGCTTTCTTT,CASSTTANTEAFF,TRBJ1-1,.,.,TRBV19